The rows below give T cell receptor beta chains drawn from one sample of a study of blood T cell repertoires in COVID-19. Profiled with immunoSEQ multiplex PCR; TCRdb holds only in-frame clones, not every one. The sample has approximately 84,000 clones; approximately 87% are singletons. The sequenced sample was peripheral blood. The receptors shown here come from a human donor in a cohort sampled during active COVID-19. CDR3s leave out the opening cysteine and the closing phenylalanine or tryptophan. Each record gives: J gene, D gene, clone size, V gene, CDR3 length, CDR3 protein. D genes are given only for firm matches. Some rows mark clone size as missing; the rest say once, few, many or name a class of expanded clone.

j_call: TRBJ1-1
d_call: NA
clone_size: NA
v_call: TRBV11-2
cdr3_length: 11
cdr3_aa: ASSLSRGTEAF

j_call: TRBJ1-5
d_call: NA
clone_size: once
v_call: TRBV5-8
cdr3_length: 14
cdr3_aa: ASSQGTVRYNQPQH

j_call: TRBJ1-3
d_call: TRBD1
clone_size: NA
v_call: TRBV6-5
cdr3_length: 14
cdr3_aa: ASSYGVPGGGNTIY

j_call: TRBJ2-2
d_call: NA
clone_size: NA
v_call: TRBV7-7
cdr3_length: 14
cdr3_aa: ASSLVSSGNTGELF

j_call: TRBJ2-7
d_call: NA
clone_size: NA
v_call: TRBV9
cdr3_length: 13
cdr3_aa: ASSVDGDTSYEQY

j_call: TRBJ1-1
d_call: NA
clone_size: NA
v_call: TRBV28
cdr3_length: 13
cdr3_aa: ASSSRHVLNTEAF

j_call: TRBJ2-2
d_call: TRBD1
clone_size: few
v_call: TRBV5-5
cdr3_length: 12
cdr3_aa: ASETGVRTGELF

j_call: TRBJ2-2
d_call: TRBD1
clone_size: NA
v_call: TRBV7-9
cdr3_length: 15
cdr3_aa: ASSLAPGTENTGELF

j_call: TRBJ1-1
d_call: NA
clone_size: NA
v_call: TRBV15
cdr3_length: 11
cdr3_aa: ATSRAYYAEAF

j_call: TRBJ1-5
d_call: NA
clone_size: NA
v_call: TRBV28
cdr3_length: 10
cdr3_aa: ASRSNNQPQH

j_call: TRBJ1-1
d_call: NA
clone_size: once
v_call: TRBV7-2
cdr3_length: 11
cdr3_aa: ASSLTENTEAF

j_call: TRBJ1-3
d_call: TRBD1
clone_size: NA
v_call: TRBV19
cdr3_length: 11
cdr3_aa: ASRGQGANTIY

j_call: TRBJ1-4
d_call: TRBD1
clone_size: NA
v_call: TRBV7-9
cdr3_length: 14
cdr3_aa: ASSPRTGPHYEKLF

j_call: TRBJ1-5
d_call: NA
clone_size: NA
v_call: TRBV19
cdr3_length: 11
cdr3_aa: ASRGAGSQPQH

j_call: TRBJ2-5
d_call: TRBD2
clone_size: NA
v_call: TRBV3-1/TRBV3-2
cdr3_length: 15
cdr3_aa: ASSQGSSGGAVETQY

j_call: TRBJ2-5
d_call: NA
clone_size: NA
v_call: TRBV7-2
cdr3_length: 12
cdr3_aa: ASSLARSQETQY

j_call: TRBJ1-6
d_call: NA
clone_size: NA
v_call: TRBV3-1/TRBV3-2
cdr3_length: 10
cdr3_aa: ASSPRGSPLH

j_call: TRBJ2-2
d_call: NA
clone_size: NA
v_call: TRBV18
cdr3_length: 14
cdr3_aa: ASSPPGGANTGELF

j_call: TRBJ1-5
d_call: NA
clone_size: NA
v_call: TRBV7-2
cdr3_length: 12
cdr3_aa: ASSPPGFHQPQH

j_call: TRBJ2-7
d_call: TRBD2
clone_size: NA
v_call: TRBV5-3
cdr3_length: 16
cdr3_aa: ARSTPGLAGEQPYEQY

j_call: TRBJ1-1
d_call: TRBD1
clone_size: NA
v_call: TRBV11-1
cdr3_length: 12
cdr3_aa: ASSLTGRRTEAF

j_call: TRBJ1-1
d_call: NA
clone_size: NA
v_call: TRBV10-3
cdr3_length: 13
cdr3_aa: AISTSRGGNTEAF

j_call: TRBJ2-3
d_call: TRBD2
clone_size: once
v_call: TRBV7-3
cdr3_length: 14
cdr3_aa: ASSLSASGSTDTQY

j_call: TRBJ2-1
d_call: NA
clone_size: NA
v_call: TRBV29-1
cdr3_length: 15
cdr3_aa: SALPGLQNPNYNEQF

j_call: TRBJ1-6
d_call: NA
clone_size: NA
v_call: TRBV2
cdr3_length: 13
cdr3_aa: ASSPPTDSNSPLH

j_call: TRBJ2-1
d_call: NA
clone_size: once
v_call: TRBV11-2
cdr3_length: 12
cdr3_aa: ASSVGSMGDEQF

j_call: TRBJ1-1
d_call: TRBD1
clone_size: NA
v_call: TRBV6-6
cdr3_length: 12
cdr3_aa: ASKMDRGGTEAF

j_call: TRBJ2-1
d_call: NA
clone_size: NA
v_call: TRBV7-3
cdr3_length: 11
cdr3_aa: ASSFNSYNEQF

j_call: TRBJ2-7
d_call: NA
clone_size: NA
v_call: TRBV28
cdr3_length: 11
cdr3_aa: ASSPSSGYEQY